These T cell receptor beta chains were read from a single sample in a study of cytomegalovirus exposure and HLA in healthy donors. Assay: immunoSEQ multiplex PCR; the TCRdb copy retains only in-frame clones and omits some. Among about 110,000 clones listed, roughly 88% were seen once. Sequenced: PBMCs. All receptors derive from a woman between 18 and 30 years old in good health and CMV-seronegative. CDR3s include the opening cysteine and the closing phenylalanine or tryptophan. The order of the fields is clone size, J gene, D gene, V gene, CDR3 protein, CDR3 DNA. A D gene is named only where the DNA matches it firmly. Some rows mark clone size as missing; the rest say once, few, many or name a class of expanded clone.

NA	TRBJ1-2	TRBD1	TRBV7-9	CASSQSTGDYGYTF	TGTGCCAGCAGCCAAAGTACAGGGGACTATGGCTACACCTTC
NA	TRBJ1-3	NA	TRBV7-3	CASSPGIPGNTIYF	TGTGCCAGCAGCCCAGGGATACCAGGAAACACCATATATTTT
NA	TRBJ2-1	TRBD2	TRBV28	CASSIAGGRYNEQFF	TGTGCCAGCAGTATAGCGGGGGGGCGGTACAATGAGCAGTTCTTC
NA	TRBJ1-1	TRBD1	TRBV5-6	CASSLDRGKEEAFF	TGTGCCAGCAGCCTCGACAGGGGGAAGGAAGAAGCTTTCTTT
NA	TRBJ1-2	NA	TRBV6-1	CASSQDTDYGYTF	TGTGCCAGCAGCCAGGACACCGACTATGGCTACACCTTC
NA	TRBJ1-5	NA	TRBV5-6	CASSLANSNQPQHF	TGTGCCAGCAGCTTAGCAAATTCTAATCAGCCCCAGCATTTT
NA	TRBJ2-7	TRBD1	TRBV7-9	CASSSSGTGPYEQYF	TGTGCCAGCAGCTCGTCCGGGACAGGGCCCTACGAGCAGTACTTC
NA	TRBJ2-2	TRBD1	TRBV9	CASSPRGTVGTGELFF	TGTGCCAGCAGCCCCAGGGGGACAGTGGGAACCGGGGAGCTGTTTTTT
NA	TRBJ1-2	NA	TRBV2	CASRGSTPHYGYTF	TGTGCCAGCAGAGGGAGCACACCCCACTATGGCTACACCTTC
NA	TRBJ2-3	NA	TRBV5-1	CASCPRLMTGEPSTDTQYF	TGCGCCAGCTGCCCCCGATTAATGACAGGCGAACCTAGCACAGATACGCAGTATTTT
NA	TRBJ1-1	NA	TRBV5-4	CASSFESLPGRSAAFF	TGTGCCAGCAGCTTCGAGTCTCTACCCGGCAGGTCGGCGGCTTTCTTT
once	TRBJ1-1	TRBD1	TRBV5-1	CASSLGTGITEAFF	TGCGCCAGCAGCTTGGGGACAGGGATCACTGAAGCTTTCTTT
NA	TRBJ1-1	TRBD1	TRBV5-8	CASIRDRANEAFF	TGTGCCAGCATTAGAGACAGGGCCAATGAAGCTTTCTTT
NA	TRBJ2-7	TRBD1	TRBV6-1	CASSAGTGGTYEQYF	TGTGCCAGCAGCGCTGGGACAGGGGGGACCTACGAGCAGTACTTC
NA	TRBJ2-7	TRBD1	TRBV28	CASSLYMGTGSDEQYF	TGTGCCAGCAGTTTATATATGGGGACAGGGAGCGACGAGCAGTACTTC
NA	TRBJ1-2	TRBD1	TRBV27	CATRDRGMRGYTF	TGTGCCACTAGGGACAGGGGGATGCGTGGCTACACCTTC
NA	TRBJ2-1	NA	TRBV27	CASSLQGYEQFF	TGTGCCAGCAGTTTACAGGGGTATGAGCAGTTCTTC
few	TRBJ1-2	TRBD1	TRBV6-1	CASSGQGIGYTF	TGTGCCAGCAGCGGACAGGGGATCGGCTACACCTTC
NA	TRBJ1-1	NA	TRBV4-1	CASSQARGSMNTEAFF	TGCGCCAGCAGCCAAGCGCGGGGGTCCATGAACACTGAAGCTTTCTTT
NA	TRBJ1-1	TRBD1	TRBV9	CASSGQGASEAFF	TGTGCCAGCAGCGGACAGGGGGCGAGTGAAGCTTTCTTT
once	TRBJ1-1	TRBD1	TRBV5-1	CASSPGGSTEAFF	TGCGCCAGCAGCCCAGGGGGAAGTACTGAAGCTTTCTTT
NA	TRBJ2-2	NA	TRBV2	CATEDLRGSGELFF	TGTGCCACAGAGGACCTTAGAGGGAGCGGGGAGCTGTTTTTT
few	TRBJ2-7	NA	TRBV7-9	CASSPPSSYEQYF	TGTGCCAGCAGCCCCCCCTCCTCCTACGAGCAGTACTTC
NA	TRBJ1-5	TRBD1	TRBV4-2	CASSQGQGGGIGQPQHF	TGTGCCAGCAGCCAAGGACAGGGAGGAGGTATTGGTCAGCCCCAGCATTTT
NA	TRBJ1-1	NA	TRBV29-1	CSVNWRKNTEAFF	TGCAGCGTTAATTGGCGGAAGAACACTGAAGCTTTCTTT
NA	TRBJ2-7	NA	TRBV6-1	CASSWHTSYEQYF	TGTGCCAGCAGTTGGCACACATCCTACGAGCAGTACTTC
NA	TRBJ2-3	TRBD2	TRBV2	CASSESSGGRDTQYF	TGTGCCAGCAGTGAAAGTAGCGGGGGAAGAGATACGCAGTATTTT
NA	TRBJ1-2	TRBD1	TRBV7-8	CASSSTGSLGYTF	TGTGCCAGCAGCTCGACAGGGTCGTTGGGCTACACCTTC
few	TRBJ1-2	NA	TRBV11-2	CASNPGHSNYGYTF	TGTGCCAGCAACCCGGGACATTCTAACTATGGCTACACCTTC
few	TRBJ1-6	TRBD1	TRBV30	CAWSPRWTGGYSPLHF	TGTGCCTGGAGCCCCAGGTGGACAGGGGGGTATTCACCCCTCCACTTT
NA	TRBJ1-1	NA	TRBV7-9	CASSYLGTEAFF	TGTGCCAGCAGCTATCTAGGAACTGAAGCTTTCTTT
NA	TRBJ2-3	TRBD2	TRBV5-1	CASSLDIAGVDTQYF	TGCGCCAGCAGCTTGGATATAGCGGGGGTGGATACGCAGTATTTT
NA	TRBJ1-2	TRBD1	TRBV30	CAWGTGGWRGYTF	TGTGCCTGGGGGACAGGGGGTTGGCGTGGCTACACCTTC
NA	TRBJ1-5	TRBD1	TRBV6-1	CASSEAGQGYNQPQHF	TGTGCCAGCAGTGAAGCGGGACAGGGGTACAATCAGCCCCAGCATTTT
NA	TRBJ1-1	NA	TRBV2	CASKGPGGTEAFF	TGTGCCAGCAAGGGGCCCGGGGGCACTGAAGCTTTCTTT
NA	TRBJ1-2	TRBD1	TRBV19	CASSPRGTGDYGYTF	TGTGCCAGTAGTCCGAGGGGGACAGGGGACTATGGCTACACCTTC
once	TRBJ1-2	TRBD1	TRBV2	CASSAPGTGSHGYTF	TGTGCCAGCAGTGCCCCCGGGACAGGGAGCCATGGCTACACCTTC
NA	TRBJ2-7	NA	TRBV30	CAWDQGSEQYF	TGTGCCTGGGACCAGGGATCCGAGCAGTACTTC
once	TRBJ1-1	TRBD1	TRBV9	CASSVTGENTEAFF	TGTGCCAGCAGCGTTACAGGGGAGAACACTGAAGCTTTCTTT
NA	TRBJ1-2	NA	TRBV19	CASKPLGTNGYTF	TGTGCCAGTAAACCCCTCGGGACAAATGGCTACACCTTC
many	TRBJ1-5	TRBD1	TRBV2	CARGGTGVDQPQHF	TGTGCCAGAGGGGGGACAGGGGTGGATCAGCCCCAGCATTTT
once	TRBJ1-3	NA	TRBV6-1	CASQQGSMSGNTIYF	TGTGCCAGCCAACAGGGTAGTATGTCTGGAAACACCATATATTTT
NA	TRBJ2-2	NA	TRBV5-6	CASSLWGLNTGELFF	TGTGCCAGCAGCTTATGGGGACTTAACACCGGGGAGCTGTTTTTT
once	TRBJ1-2	TRBD1	TRBV7-2	CASSSRTRDRLIYGYTF	TGTGCCAGCAGCTCGAGGACGCGGGACAGGCTTATCTATGGCTACACCTTC
once	TRBJ1-3	NA	TRBV12-2	CASRLVDRGASATIYF	TGTGCAAGTCGCTTGGTGGACAGGGGGGCGTCGGCCACCATATATTTT
few	TRBJ1-2	NA	TRBV10-3	CAISESREGYGYTF	TGTGCCATCAGTGAGTCGAGGGAAGGCTATGGCTACACCTTC
NA	TRBJ2-7	TRBD1	TRBV5-5	CASSRGQGDEQYF	TGTGCCAGCAGCAGGGGACAGGGGGACGAGCAGTACTTC
NA	TRBJ2-7	TRBD2	TRBV19	CASSFRLAGTTYEQYF	TGTGCCAGTAGTTTCCGACTAGCGGGGACTACCTACGAGCAGTACTTC
once	TRBJ1-2	NA	TRBV27	CASSLLYPTVSNYGYTF	TGTGCCAGCAGTTTACTATACCCGACAGTCTCTAACTATGGCTACACCTTC
NA	TRBJ1-2	TRBD1	TRBV9	CASSLRRTGAYGYTF	TGTGCCAGCAGCCTTAGAAGAACAGGGGCCTATGGCTACACCTTC
NA	TRBJ1-2	TRBD1	TRBV27	CASSLGQAGLYGYTF	TGTGCCAGCAGTCTCGGACAGGCAGGGCTGTATGGCTACACCTTC
NA	TRBJ2-1	NA	TRBV20-1	CSAPRGAEQFF	TGCAGTGCTCCGCGAGGTGCTGAGCAGTTCTTC
NA	TRBJ2-1	TRBD2	TRBV5-4	CASSFSLAGGNYNEQFF	TGTGCCAGCAGCTTTTCGCTAGCGGGGGGCAACTACAATGAGCAGTTCTTC
NA	TRBJ2-3	TRBD2	TRBV6-1	CASSDSGGAPDTQYF	TGTGCCAGCAGTGATAGCGGGGGGGCTCCAGATACGCAGTATTTT
NA	TRBJ2-5	NA	TRBV6-1	CASRSTDRETQYF	TGTGCCAGCAGATCGACAGACCGAGAGACCCAGTACTTC
once	TRBJ1-2	NA	TRBV9	CASGEEHFNYGYTF	TGTGCCAGCGGCGAGGAGCATTTTAACTATGGCTACACCTTC
NA	TRBJ2-1	TRBD1	TRBV19	CASRGTGGARSEQFF	TGTGCCAGTAGAGGGACAGGGGGCGCCCGTAGTGAGCAGTTCTTC
once	TRBJ2-2	NA	TRBV18	CASSPPNGELFF	TGTGCCAGCTCACCTCCCAACGGGGAGCTGTTTTTT
NA	TRBJ1-2	TRBD1	TRBV6-1	CASSEGPGTDIYGYTF	TGTGCCAGCAGTGAAGGCCCCGGGACAGACATCTATGGCTACACCTTC
NA	TRBJ2-7	NA	TRBV6-1	CASSERFSYEQYF	TGTGCCAGCAGTGAACGGTTCTCCTACGAGCAGTACTTC